A single sample is the source of the 22 T cell receptor beta chains below, sequenced in a study of cytomegalovirus exposure and HLA in healthy donors. Some clones are missing from TCRdb's copy, which holds only in-frame ones; the method was immunoSEQ multiplex PCR. The sample holds over 150,000 clones; about 90% are singletons and the top ten take around 3.1%. The sample taken for sequencing was PBMCs. The source is a woman younger than 30 in good health and CMV-seropositive.

This clone was detected only a few times. CDR3 protein: CASSQDTSGANTGELFF. The CDR3 DNA follows: TGCGCCAGCAGCCAAGATACTAGCGGGGCGAACACCGGGGAGCTGTTTTTT. The V gene is TRBV4-1, the J gene TRBJ2-2, with TRBD2 matching over 10 bases. In germline, CDR1 is MGHRA, CDR2 YSYEKL. The CDR3 loop spans 17 amino acids. V lost 0 bases and J lost 0; bases outside the gene matches: 1.

The V gene is TRBV5-4, the J gene TRBJ2-3, with TRBD2 as a possible D gene (5 bases). Trimming left V 1 base short and J 7 bases short, with 13 bases between. The V gene's germline CDR1 is SGHNT and CDR2 YYREEE (reference sequence). The CDR3 covers 14 residues. This CDR3 is CASSLRIATHTQYF. The CDR3 DNA reads TGTGCCAGCAGCTTGCGGATAGCGACGCATACGCAGTATTTT.

The V gene is TRBV19, the J gene TRBJ2-2; the match to TRBD1 covers 7 bases. The V gene end was trimmed by 8 bases and the J gene end by 6 bases; junction bases not matched to a gene: 9. Germline CDR1 reads LNHDA; CDR2 reads SQIVND (reference sequence). The CDR3 is made up of 14 amino acids. The CDR3 reads CASGGQFIAGELFF. CDR3 in DNA: TGTGCCAGTGGGGGACAGTTCATCGCCGGGGAGCTGTTTTTT.

J is TRBJ2-5 and V is TRBV9; D gene uncertain. Germline V gene sequence: CDR1 SGDLS, CDR2 YYNGEE. V lost 2 bases, J lost 0 bases, and 2 bases lay in between. The CDR3 length is 12 residues. CDR3 protein: CASSVYQETQYF. DNA of the CDR3: TGTGCCAGCAGCGTCTACCAAGAGACCCAGTACTTC. Full variable domain (outside the CDR3, taken from reference TRBV9 and TRBJ2-5): DSGVTQTPKHLITATGQRVTLRCSPRSGDLSVYWYQQSLDQGLQFLIQYYNGEERAKGNILERFSAQQFPDLHSELNLSSLELGDSALYFCASSVYQETQYFGPGTRLLVL.

J is TRBJ2-3 and V is TRBV9; 7 bases agree with TRBD2. Looked up from germline, CDR1 is SGDLS and CDR2 is YYNGEE. The CDR3 is 15 amino acids. Losses at the gene ends were 0 bases for V and 6 bases for J; bases not matched to a gene: 7. The DNA of the CDR3 is TGTGCCAGCAGCGTAGGGGGAGGGCCAGGGGATACGCAGTATTTT. Its protein is CASSVGGGPGDTQYF.

The genes are TRBV30 and TRBJ1-1, with TRBD1 identical over 7 bases. This CDR3 region has 13 residues. The germline V gene has CDR1 GTSNPN and CDR2 SVGIG (reference sequence). Trimming took 5 bases from V and 4 from J; bases not matched to a gene: 7. The CDR3 sequence is CAWQQGSGTEAFF. The CDR3 DNA reads as TGTGCCTGGCAACAGGGGAGTGGCACTGAAGCTTTCTTT.

In DNA form, the CDR3 reads TGTGCCAGCAGTGCTAGCGGGAGAGGAGAGACCCAGTACTTC. Translated: CASSASGRGETQYF. V is TRBV6-6 and J is TRBJ2-5; the match to TRBD2 covers 10 bases. This CDR3 spans 14 amino acids. Germline V gene lookup returns CDR1 MNHNY and CDR2 SVGAGI (reference sequence). V was clipped by 5 bases and J by 4 bases; unmatched bases: 4.

J is TRBJ2-1 and V is TRBV11-2; 12 nucleotides match TRBD2. The CDR3 contains 15 residues. CDR1 and CDR2 from the germline V gene are SGHAT and FQNNGV. The V gene end was trimmed by 5 bases and the J gene end by 6 bases; junction bases not matched to a gene: 5. The DNA for the CDR3 is TGTGCCAGCAGCATCGGACTAGCGGGGTCCAATGAGCAGTTCTTC. It codes for CASSIGLAGSNEQFF. The variable domain in full, completed from reference TRBV11-2 and TRBJ2-1, reads EAGVAQSPRYKIIEKRQSVAFWCNPISGHATLYWYQQILGQGPKLLIQFQNNGVVDDSQLPKDRFSAERLKGVDSTLKIQPAKLEDSAVYLCASSIGLAGSNEQFFGPGTRLTVL.

The J gene is TRBJ2-2, the V gene TRBV7-2, with TRBD2 identical over 10 bases. The ends lost 1 base at V and 6 bases at J; junction bases unmatched: 11. Germline V gene data show CDR1 as SGHTA and CDR2 as FQGNSA. The CDR3 loop spans 18 amino acids. The CDR3 sequence: CASSLVRTSGAMAGELFF. The CDR3 DNA sequence: TGTGCCAGCAGCTTAGTGAGGACTAGCGGCGCCATGGCCGGGGAGCTGTTTTTT.

The J gene is TRBJ1-2, the V gene TRBV25-1, with 7 bases that match TRBD1. V gave up 4 bases and J gave up 4 bases; unmatched junction bases: 9. Per germline, CDR1 MGHDK and CDR2 SYGVNS. The CDR3 runs 15 residues. CDR3 protein: CASSATSTGAYGYTF. CDR3 nucleotides: TGTGCCAGCAGTGCAACATCCACAGGGGCCTATGGCTACACCTTC.

This clone was seen a few times. The genes are TRBV7-8 and TRBJ2-1, with 8 positions matching TRBD2. V lost 4 bases, J lost 6 bases, and 8 bases stayed unmatched. This CDR3 is 15 amino acids long. CDR1 is SGHVS, CDR2 FQNEAQ, per germline. The CDR3 loop reads CASSSGTREFNEQFF. CDR3 DNA sequence: TGTGCCAGCAGCTCCGGGACTAGGGAGTTCAATGAGCAGTTCTTC.

The chain's CDR3 is CASSFIQGFYEQYF. The CDR3, as DNA: TGCGCCAGCAGCTTCATACAGGGCTTCTACGAGCAGTACTTC. The rearrangement joins TRBV5-1 to TRBJ2-7; D is perhaps TRBD1 (6 bases). There are 14 residues in the CDR3. Germline V gives CDR1 SGHRS, CDR2 YFSETQ. V was shortened by 2 bases and J by 3 bases, with 12 bases between the two germline ends. Looking up the rest from reference TRBV5-1 and TRBJ2-7 gives the full variable domain: KAGVTQTPRYLIKTRGQQVTLSCSPISGHRSVSWYQQTPGQGLQFLFEYFSETQRNKGNFPGRFSGRQFSNSRSEMNVSTLELGDSALYLCASSFIQGFYEQYFGPGTRLTVT.

The rearrangement joins TRBV2 to TRBJ1-3; D is perhaps TRBD1 (5 bases). CDR1 and CDR2 from the germline V gene are SNHLY and FYNNEI. Trimming shortened V by 0 bases and J by 0 bases, and 15 bases separated the two germline ends. This CDR3 is built from 18 residues. For the CDR3, the DNA is TGTGCCAGCAGTGAAGCTAGGGGCTACCGGGCCTCTGGAAACACCATATATTTT. Its translation: CASSEARGYRASGNTIYF.

This chain links TRBV28 with TRBJ2-7; a weak D match, TRBD1 (6 bases). The CDR3 totals 14 residues. Germline assignment: CDR1 MDHEN and CDR2 SYDVKM. Trimming stripped 1 base from V and 3 bases from J, with 10 bases between. The CDR3 spells CASSLSGQFYEQYF. The CDR3 region has the DNA TGTGCCAGCAGTTTATCAGGACAGTTCTACGAGCAGTACTTC.

The chain links TRBV4-3 to TRBJ2-7; 13 bases align to TRBD2. J lost 5 bases, V lost 7 bases, and 14 bases had no gene match. The CDR3 loop spans 17 amino acids. Germline-derived CDR1 and CDR2 are LGHNA and YSLEER. CDR3 nucleotides: TGCGCCAGCAACGTCTCGGGACTAGCGGGACTGTGCAACGAGCAGTACTTC. It specifies CASNVSGLAGLCNEQYF.

This clone was recorded a few times. The rearrangement links TRBV7-9 to TRBJ1-5; D not certain. The CDR3 is 14 amino acids. Germline loops: CDR1 SEHNR, CDR2 FQNEAQ (reference sequence). V was pared by 3 bases and J by 10 bases, with 16 bases between. CDR3 sequence: CASSLEDGSTPQHF. CDR3 nucleotide sequence: TGTGCCAGCAGCTTGGAGGATGGATCAACTCCCCAGCATTTT.

The chain has TRBV7-9 and TRBJ2-7, with TRBD1 matching over 10 bases. Germline V CDR1 and CDR2: SEHNR, FQNEAQ (reference sequence). V lost 4 bases, J lost 2 bases, and 5 bases stayed unmatched. There are 15 residues in the CDR3. The CDR3 nucleotides are TGTGCCAGCAGCTCCCAAGGGACAGGGGCCTACGAGCAGTACTTC. Translated: CASSSQGTGAYEQYF.

The chain couples TRBV6-4 to TRBJ2-1; 10 bases map to TRBD2. CDR3 length equals 14 residues. CDR1 is MRHNA and CDR2 is SNTAGT in the germline V gene. V gave up 4 bases and J gave up 4 bases; unmatched junction bases: 1. CDR3 nucleotide sequence: TGTGCCAGCAGTGCAGCGGGAGGGTACAATGAGCAGTTCTTC. It translates to CASSAAGGYNEQFF.

This rearrangement joins TRBV28 to TRBJ2-7; D possibly corresponds to TRBD1 (7 bases). The CDR3 sequence is 14 residues long. Germline lookup yields CDR1 MDHEN and CDR2 SYDVKM. Between the trimmed V and J ends, which lost 5 bases and 7 bases, there was a span of 18 bases. CDR3 sequence: CASSIQTGRREQYF. The CDR3 bases are TGTGCCAGCAGTATCCAGACAGGGAGGCGGGAGCAGTACTTC.

The sample holds one count of this clone. The rearrangement uses TRBV2 and TRBJ2-7, with 14 bases aligning to TRBD2. With V trimmed by 7 bases and J by 5 bases, 1 base remained unmatched. Germline V gene data show CDR1 as SNHLY and CDR2 as FYNNEI. The CDR3 extends over 13 amino acids. The CDR3 loop reads CASMTSGRDEQYF. In nucleotides, the CDR3 is TGTGCCAGCATGACTAGCGGGAGGGACGAGCAGTACTTC.

The rearrangement uses TRBV5-1 and TRBJ1-1; D call uncertain. The CDR3 covers 15 residues. The V gene's germline CDR1 is SGHRS and CDR2 YFSETQ. The ends were cut back, 0 bases at V and 0 bases at J, with 9 bases in the middle. The CDR3 region is CASSLAEGMNTEAFF. As DNA, the CDR3 is TGCGCCAGCAGCTTGGCCGAGGGAATGAACACTGAAGCTTTCTTT.

The chain combines TRBV28 with TRBJ2-3; 7 bases agree with TRBD2. This CDR3 spans 15 amino acids. Looked up from germline, CDR1 is MDHEN and CDR2 is SYDVKM. The V and J ends lost 1 base and 1 base, in that order; junction bases with no gene match: 2. Here the CDR3 reads CASSLSSGGTDTQYF. CDR3 in DNA: TGTGCCAGCAGTTTATCTAGCGGTGGCACAGATACGCAGTATTTT.